These 25 T cell receptor beta chains originate from one sample sequenced in a study of T-cell memory formation after mild COVID-19. TCRdb redid the calling of the 5' RACE reads with MiXCR, one entry per CDR3 protein. Altogether about 180,000 distinct CDR3 sequences are present, less than 20% being singletons, with the ten largest covering roughly 3.7%. The specimen sequenced was PBMCs or a T cell subset sorted from them (not recorded which). The receptor source for this set is a man aged 18 to 29 who had mild COVID-19 (a few samples of this study predate the infection). Cell type and time point are not known.

This clonotype was observed a handful of times. The chain links TRBV7-2 to TRBJ1-2, with a tentative D call TRBD1 (5 bases). CDR1 SGHTA and CDR2 FQGNSA come from the germline V gene. Deletions cut 0 bases from V and 8 bases from J, with 10 bases between. The CDR3 totals 13 residues. Written as DNA, the CDR3 is TGTGCCAGCAGCTTAGCGGGGAGGACAGGCTACACCTTC. This sequence encodes CASSLAGRTGYTF.

This clonotype has a handful of counts. The chain couples TRBV12-3 or TRBV12-4 to TRBJ1-1, with D possibly TRBD1 on 5 matching bases. Trimming stripped 4 bases from V and 1 base from J, with 10 bases between. This CDR3 spans 14 amino acids. This chain's CDR3 is CASSWGGGNTEAFF. The CDR3 region has the DNA TGTGCCAGCAGTTGGGGCGGGGGGAACACTGAAGCTTTCTTT.

This clonotype turned up a few times. V is TRBV5-1 and J is TRBJ2-7, with 9 positions matching TRBD1. J gave up 3 bases and V 4 bases, and 5 bases lay outside the gene matches. CDR1 and CDR2 (germline): SGHRS, YFSETQ. The CDR3 totals 14 residues. The CDR3 nucleotides are TGCGCCAGCAGCAGTGGACAGGGGAACTACGAGCAGTACTTC. This sequence encodes CASSSGQGNYEQYF.

This chain uses TRBV19 with TRBJ2-3, with D unresolved. The CDR3 contains 11 residues. Deletions cut 10 bases from V and 4 bases from J, with 9 bases between. Germline V gene sequence: CDR1 LNHDA, CDR2 SQIVND (reference sequence). For the CDR3, the DNA is TGTGCCACCTCAAGGGCAGATACGCAGTATTTT. Protein sequence: CATSRADTQYF.

This clonotype was observed a handful of times. The chain uses TRBV2 and TRBJ2-3; 8 positions agree with TRBD2. Trimming took 5 bases from V and 4 from J; bases not matched to a gene: 5. The length of the CDR3 is 14 residues. CDR1 and CDR2 from the germline V gene are SNHLY and FYNNEI. DNA of the CDR3: TGTGCCAGCAGTTCCGGGACTAGAGCAGATACGCAGTATTTT. Protein: CASSSGTRADTQYF.

The chain employs TRBV3-1 and TRBJ2-5; D is unclear. The CDR3 extends over 13 amino acids. Trimming pared 5 bases from V and 2 bases from J, leaving 9 bases between. CDR1 is LGHDT and CDR2 is YNNKEL in the germline V gene (reference sequence). The CDR3 DNA is TGTGCCAGCAGCTATGGTATTCAAGAGACCCAGTACTTC. It specifies CASSYGIQETQYF.

V is TRBV9 and J is TRBJ2-5; D perhaps matches TRBD1 (6 bases). CDR1 and CDR2 (germline): SGDLS, YYNGEE. The CDR3 runs to 12 residues. V lost 2 bases and J 5 bases, leaving 7 bases between the germline ends. CDR3 in amino acids: CASSVQGETQYF. The CDR3 nucleotides read TGTGCCAGCAGCGTCCAGGGGGAGACCCAGTACTTC.

The CDR3 reads CASSLGQTYNEQFF. Here the CDR3 DNA reads TGTGCCAGCAGCCTCGGACAGACATACAATGAGCAGTTCTTC. This chain links TRBV3-1 with TRBJ2-1; perhaps TRBD1 as D (6 bases). Germline loops: CDR1 LGHDT, CDR2 YNNKEL (reference sequence). Trimming took 4 bases from V and 4 from J, leaving 11 bases between them. CDR3 size: 14 residues.

This chain links TRBV20-1 with TRBJ2-5, with TRBD1 matching 7 bases. V shed 2 bases and J 4 bases; nucleotides not matched to a gene: 1. The CDR3 totals 12 residues. The germline gives CDR1 DFQATT, CDR2 SNEGSKA (reference sequence). CDR3 amino acids: CSARNRGETQYF. CDR3 coding DNA: TGCAGTGCTAGAAACAGGGGAGAGACCCAGTACTTC.

This clonotype was observed a few times. The V and J genes are TRBV29-1 and TRBJ2-1; D assignment may be TRBD1 or TRBD2 (6 bases each). Germline loops: CDR1 SQVTM, CDR2 ANQGSEA. The CDR3 is made up of 15 amino acids. Trimming shortened V by 7 bases and J by 6 bases, and 22 bases separated the two germline ends. The CDR3 sequence is CSAQGYTGARNEQFF. The CDR3 bases are TGCAGCGCCCAGGGATATACGGGGGCCCGCAATGAGCAGTTCTTC.

Only a few counts were recorded for this clonotype. The chain is built from TRBV9 and TRBJ2-1, with 15 bases fitting TRBD2. CDR1 and CDR2 from the germline V gene are SGDLS and YYNGEE. Germline trimming cut 2 bases from V and 13 bases from J; bases unmatched to any gene: 7. The CDR3 runs 15 residues. In nucleotides, the CDR3 is TGTGCCAGCAGCGTGCAAGGACTAGCGGGGGGGCCTCAGTTCTTC. This gives the protein CASSVQGLAGGPQFF.

The chain uses TRBV12-3 or TRBV12-4 and TRBJ1-1; 7 bases are shared with TRBD1. V shed 5 bases, J shed 0 bases, and the junction held 6 bases outside the gene matches. The CDR3 length is 15 residues. The CDR3 here is CASSQRQGVNTEAFF. For the CDR3, the DNA is TGTGCCAGCAGTCAGCGACAGGGAGTGAACACTGAAGCTTTCTTT.

The gene calls are TRBV11-1 and TRBJ2-2; maybe TRBD2 (6 bases). CDR3 length: 16 amino acids. V lost 2 bases and J lost 3, with 13 bases in between. Germline assignment: CDR1 SGHAT and CDR2 FQDESV (reference sequence). CDR3 protein: CASSLSKRAHTGELFF. The CDR3 DNA reads as TGTGCCAGCAGCTTAAGCAAGCGGGCCCACACCGGGGAGCTGTTTTTT.

V and J are TRBV6-5 and TRBJ2-6, with D perhaps being TRBD1 or TRBD2 (5 bases each). Trimming took off 3 bases at V and 0 bases at J, with 12 bases between the two ends. Germline V gene lookup returns CDR1 MNHEY and CDR2 SVGAGI. CDR3 length equals 17 residues. The CDR3 DNA follows: TGTGCCAGCAGTTATCTTCAGGGAGCCTCTGGGGCCAACGTCCTGACTTTC. This encodes CASSYLQGASGANVLTF.

This sequence joins TRBV29-1 and TRBJ1-2, with TRBD1 identical over 8 bases. Losses at the gene ends were 1 base for V and 7 bases for J; bases not matched to a gene: 5. Germline CDR1 is SQVTM and CDR2 is ANQGSEA. The CDR3 extends over 13 amino acids. In DNA form, the CDR3 reads TGCAGCGTTGAAGGCGGACAGGGACGTGGCTACACCTTC. Translated: CSVEGGQGRGYTF.

Only a few counts were recorded for this clonotype. V and J are TRBV3-1 and TRBJ1-2; 7 nucleotides agree with TRBD1. The length of the CDR3 is 13 residues. Trimming removed 1 base from V and 8 bases from J; junction bases left unmatched: 4. CDR1 and CDR2 (germline): LGHDT, YNNKEL (reference sequence). CDR3: CASSQAPTGGYTF. For the CDR3, the DNA is TGTGCCAGCAGCCAAGCGCCGACAGGGGGCTACACCTTC.

This clonotype was counted only a few times. This chain connects TRBV12-3 or TRBV12-4 to TRBJ1-5; D is uncertain. The ends were cut back, 1 base at V and 4 bases at J, with 11 bases in the middle. The CDR3 is 15 residues long. CDR3 sequence: CASSLGPGWNQPQHF. CDR3 sequence (DNA): TGTGCCAGCAGTTTAGGCCCGGGATGGAATCAGCCCCAGCATTTT.

There are many counts of this clonotype. The chain employs TRBV2 and TRBJ1-5; no definite D call. The CDR3 consists of 14 residues. Deletions cut 3 bases from V and 5 bases from J, with 11 bases between. Germline V gives CDR1 SNHLY, CDR2 FYNNEI. In DNA form, the CDR3 reads TGTGCCAGCAGTGACATAGGAGGAGATCAGCCCCAGCATTTT. Protein sequence: CASSDIGGDQPQHF.

The chain is built from TRBV12-3 or TRBV12-4 and TRBJ1-1; D is uncertain. The ends were cut back, 7 bases at V and 1 base at J, with 13 bases in the middle. The CDR3 runs 14 residues. As DNA, the CDR3 is TGTGCCAGCATCCGGTATATGGGGAACACTGAAGCTTTCTTT. It encodes CASIRYMGNTEAFF.

The chain combines TRBV5-1 with TRBJ1-1; no clear D gene. In germline, CDR1 is SGHRS, CDR2 YFSETQ. The CDR3 covers 14 residues. V lost 3 bases and J lost 10, with 19 bases in between. The CDR3 is CASSSGGSGSVAFF. The DNA of the CDR3 is TGCGCCAGCAGCTCCGGAGGATCGGGGAGCGTAGCTTTCTTT.

The chain employs TRBV5-1 and TRBJ2-3; 12 bases are a match to TRBD2. The length of the CDR3 is 15 residues. CDR1 and CDR2 (germline): SGHRS, YFSETQ. V shed 4 bases and J 3 bases; nucleotides not matched to a gene: 3. This CDR3 reads CASSLGTSGTDTQYF. In DNA, the CDR3 is TGCGCCAGCAGCCTCGGGACTAGCGGGACAGATACGCAGTATTTT.

This chain links TRBV7-9 with TRBJ1-1, with no clear D. This CDR3 comprises 15 residues. Germline V gene lookup returns CDR1 SEHNR and CDR2 FQNEAQ (reference sequence). The germline V and J ends were trimmed by 0 bases and 7 bases, with 15 bases remaining between them. CDR3 coding DNA: TGTGCCAGCAGCTTAGCGAAGGGTCGTCTGTATGAAGCTTTCTTT. The encoded protein is CASSLAKGRLYEAFF.

This clonotype has a handful of counts. The V and J genes are TRBV21-1 and TRBJ2-3; the table's D call TRBD1 went unverified against the DNA. TRBV21-1 constitutes a pseudogene. CDR3 length: 16 residues. The CDR3 spells CASSPVGGTSTDTQYF. The CDR3 DNA is TGTGCCAGCTCCCCCGTTGGGGGCACGAGCACAGATACGCAGTATTTT.

The chain is built from TRBV4-3 and TRBJ2-7; no definite D call. The CDR3 length is 19 residues. Per germline, CDR1 LGHNA and CDR2 YSLEER. V lost 1 base and J 0 bases, leaving 22 bases between the germline ends. CDR3 sequence reads: CASSQVAGIEMYSSYEQYV. In DNA, the CDR3 is TGCGCCAGCAGCCAAGTCGCCGGAATCGAAATGTATAGCTCCTACGAGCAGTACGTC.

This clonotype was seen a single time. The chain joins TRBV2 to TRBJ1-3; D gene uncertain. Trimming shortened V by 3 bases and J by 0 bases, and 6 bases separated the two germline ends. Germline CDR1 reads SNHLY; CDR2 reads FYNNEI. The CDR3 spans 14 residues. The CDR3 DNA follows: TGTGCCAGCAGTGATGGGAGCTCTGGAAACACCATATATTTT. Translation: CASSDGSSGNTIYF.